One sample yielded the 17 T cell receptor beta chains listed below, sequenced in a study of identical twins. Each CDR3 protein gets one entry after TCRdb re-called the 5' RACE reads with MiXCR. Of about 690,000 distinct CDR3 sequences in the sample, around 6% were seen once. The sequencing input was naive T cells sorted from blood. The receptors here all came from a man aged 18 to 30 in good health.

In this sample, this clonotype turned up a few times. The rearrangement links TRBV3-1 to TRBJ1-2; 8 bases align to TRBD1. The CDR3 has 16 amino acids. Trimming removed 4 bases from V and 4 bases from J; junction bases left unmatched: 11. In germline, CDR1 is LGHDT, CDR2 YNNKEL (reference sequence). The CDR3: CASSLLRTGWAYGYTF. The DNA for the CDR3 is TGTGCCAGCAGCCTTCTTCGGACAGGGTGGGCCTATGGCTACACCTTC.

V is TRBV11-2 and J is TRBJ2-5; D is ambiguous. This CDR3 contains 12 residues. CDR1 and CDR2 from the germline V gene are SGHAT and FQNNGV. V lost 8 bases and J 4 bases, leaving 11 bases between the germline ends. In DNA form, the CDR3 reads TGTGCCAGCCTATCACGCGGAGAGACCCAGTACTTC. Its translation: CASLSRGETQYF.

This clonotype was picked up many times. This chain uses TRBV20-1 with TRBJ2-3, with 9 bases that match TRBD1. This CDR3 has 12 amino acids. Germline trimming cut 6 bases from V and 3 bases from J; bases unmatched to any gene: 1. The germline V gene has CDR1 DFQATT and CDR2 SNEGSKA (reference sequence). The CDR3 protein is CSAGQGTDTQYF. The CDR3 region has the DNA TGCAGTGCCGGACAGGGGACAGATACGCAGTATTTT.

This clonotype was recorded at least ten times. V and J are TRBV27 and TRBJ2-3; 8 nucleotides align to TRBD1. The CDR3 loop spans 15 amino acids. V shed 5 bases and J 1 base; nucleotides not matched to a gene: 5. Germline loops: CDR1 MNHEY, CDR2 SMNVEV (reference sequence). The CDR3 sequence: CASSLQGDGTDTQYF. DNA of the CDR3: TGTGCCAGCAGTCTACAGGGGGATGGCACAGATACGCAGTATTTT.

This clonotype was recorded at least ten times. The CDR3 DNA follows: TGTGCCAGCAGCTTGGTGACTAGCGGGAGGAGGGATACGCAGTATTTT. Its translation: CASSLVTSGRRDTQYF. V and J are TRBV7-9 and TRBJ2-3, with 13 bases lining up with TRBD2. Per germline, CDR1 SEHNR and CDR2 FQNEAQ (reference sequence). Losses at the gene ends were 3 bases for V and 6 bases for J; bases not matched to a gene: 6. CDR3 length: 16 amino acids.

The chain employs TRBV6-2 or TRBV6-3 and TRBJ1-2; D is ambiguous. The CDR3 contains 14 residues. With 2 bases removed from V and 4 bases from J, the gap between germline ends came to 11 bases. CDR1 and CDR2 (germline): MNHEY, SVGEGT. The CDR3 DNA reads TGTGCCAGCAGTTACCCGGGCACCGGCTATGGCTACACCTTC. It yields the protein CASSYPGTGYGYTF.

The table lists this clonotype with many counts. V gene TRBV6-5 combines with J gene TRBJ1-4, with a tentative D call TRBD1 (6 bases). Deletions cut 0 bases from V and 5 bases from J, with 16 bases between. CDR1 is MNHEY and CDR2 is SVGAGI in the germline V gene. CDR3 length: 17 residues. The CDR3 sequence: CASSYSEQGGSNEKLFF. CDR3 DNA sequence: TGTGCCAGCAGTTACTCGGAACAGGGAGGTTCGAATGAAAAACTGTTTTTT.

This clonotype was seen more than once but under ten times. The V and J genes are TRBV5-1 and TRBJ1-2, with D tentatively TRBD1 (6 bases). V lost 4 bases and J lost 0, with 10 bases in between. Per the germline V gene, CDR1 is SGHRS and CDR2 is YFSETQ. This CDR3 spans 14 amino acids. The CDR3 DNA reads TGCGCCAGCAGCCCGGACAGCGCTAACTATGGCTACACCTTC. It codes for CASSPDSANYGYTF.

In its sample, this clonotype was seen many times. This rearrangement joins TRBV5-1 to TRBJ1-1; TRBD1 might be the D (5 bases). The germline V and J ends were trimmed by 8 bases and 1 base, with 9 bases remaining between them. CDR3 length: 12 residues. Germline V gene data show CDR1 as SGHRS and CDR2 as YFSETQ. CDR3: CASKTANTEAFF. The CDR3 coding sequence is TGCGCCAGTAAGACAGCGAACACTGAAGCTTTCTTT.

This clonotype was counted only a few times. The CDR3 DNA reads TGTGCCAGCAGCGTGAACCCCGGGGTAAAGGATGGCTACACCTTC. It yields the protein CASSVNPGVKDGYTF. The gene calls are TRBV9 and TRBJ1-2; D is uncertain. Germline V lookup: CDR1 SGDLS, CDR2 YYNGEE. The CDR3 has 15 amino acids. The V end lost 2 bases, the J end lost 6 bases, and 17 bases lay between the germline ends.

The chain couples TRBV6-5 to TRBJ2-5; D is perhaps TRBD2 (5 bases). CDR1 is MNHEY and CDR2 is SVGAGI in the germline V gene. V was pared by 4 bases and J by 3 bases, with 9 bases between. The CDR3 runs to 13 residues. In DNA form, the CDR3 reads TGTGCCAGCAGTTCCCTACTAGAAGAGACCCAGTACTTC. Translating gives CASSSLLEETQYF.

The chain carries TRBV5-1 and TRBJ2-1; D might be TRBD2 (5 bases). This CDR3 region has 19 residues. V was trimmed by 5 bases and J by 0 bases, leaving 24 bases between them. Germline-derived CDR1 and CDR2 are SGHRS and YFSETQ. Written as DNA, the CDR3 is TGCGCCAGCAGTTCGCTGGGGAGCGGAGGACCCAGCTCCTACAATGAGCAGTTCTTC. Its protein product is CASSSLGSGGPSSYNEQFF.

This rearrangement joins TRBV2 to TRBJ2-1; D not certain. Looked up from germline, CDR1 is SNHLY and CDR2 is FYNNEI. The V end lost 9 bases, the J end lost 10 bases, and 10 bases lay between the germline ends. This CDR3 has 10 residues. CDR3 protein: CASYAGEQFF. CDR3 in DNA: TGTGCCAGTTATGCCGGGGAGCAGTTCTTC.

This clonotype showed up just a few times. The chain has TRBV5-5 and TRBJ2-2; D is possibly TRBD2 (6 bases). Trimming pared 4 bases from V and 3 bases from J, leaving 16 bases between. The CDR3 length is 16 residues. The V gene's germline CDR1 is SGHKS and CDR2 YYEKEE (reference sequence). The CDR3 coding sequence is TGTGCCAGCAGCCCCGTGGAGGGCGCATACACCGGGGAGCTGTTTTTT. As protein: CASSPVEGAYTGELFF.

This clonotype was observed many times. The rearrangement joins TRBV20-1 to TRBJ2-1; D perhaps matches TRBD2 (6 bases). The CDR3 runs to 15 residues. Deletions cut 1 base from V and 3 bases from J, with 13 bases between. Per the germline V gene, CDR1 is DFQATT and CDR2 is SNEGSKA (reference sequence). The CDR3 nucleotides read TGCAGTGCTAGAGGAGGGAGGAGGTTCTACAATGAGCAGTTCTTC. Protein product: CSARGGRRFYNEQFF.

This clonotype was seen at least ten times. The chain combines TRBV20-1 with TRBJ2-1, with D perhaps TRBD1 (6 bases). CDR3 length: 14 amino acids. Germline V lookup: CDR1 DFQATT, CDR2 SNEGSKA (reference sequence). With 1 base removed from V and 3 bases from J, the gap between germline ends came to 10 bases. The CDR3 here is CSARGRGFYNEQFF. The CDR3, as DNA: TGCAGTGCTAGAGGCAGGGGTTTCTACAATGAGCAGTTCTTC.

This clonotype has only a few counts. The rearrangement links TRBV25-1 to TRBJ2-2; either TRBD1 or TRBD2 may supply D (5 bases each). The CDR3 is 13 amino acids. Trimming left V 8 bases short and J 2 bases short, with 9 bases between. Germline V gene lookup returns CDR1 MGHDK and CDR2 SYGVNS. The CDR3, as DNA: TGTGCCAGCGGTGGGGGAAACACCGGGGAGCTGTTTTTT. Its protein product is CASGGGNTGELFF.